These 32 T cell receptor beta chains were all obtained from the same sample, sequenced in a study of shared clonotypes between healthy human individuals. It was CD45RO-negative cells, positively selected for CCR7, that made up naive CD8 cells, with terminally differentiated effector memory CD45RA+ cells excluded. Generated by immunoSEQ multiplex PCR, the TCRdb table keeps only in-frame clones and is missing some. The profile covers about 2 million clones, with about 95% appearing a single time and about 1.1% taken by the ten largest. The sample comprised naive CD8+ T cells sorted from blood. Receptors were obtained from a man aged 18 to 29 in good health.

This chain connects TRBV9 to TRBJ2-5; tentatively, D is TRBD2 (7 bases). Per the germline V gene, CDR1 is SGDLS and CDR2 is YYNGEE. V was pared by 0 bases and J by 9 bases, with 21 bases between. The CDR3 contains 16 residues. DNA for the CDR3: TGTGCCAGCAGCGTAGGCGTCTCGGCGGGGGCAGACCCCCAGTACTTC. Translation gives CASSVGVSAGADPQYF.

The CDR3 nucleotides are TGCGCCAGCAGCCAAGTAATAGCGGACTCCTACGAGCAGTACTTC. Translated: CASSQVIADSYEQYF. The rearrangement uses TRBV4-1 and TRBJ2-7; D possibly corresponds to TRBD2 (6 bases). Germline assignment: CDR1 MGHRA and CDR2 YSYEKL. V gave up 1 base and J gave up 0 bases, with 10 bases separating them. CDR3 length: 15 residues.

The chain links TRBV27 to TRBJ1-1; D not certain. The CDR3 totals 16 residues. Germline V gene data show CDR1 as MNHEY and CDR2 as SMNVEV (reference sequence). Deletions cut 5 bases from V and 4 bases from J, with 20 bases between. The CDR3 here is CASSIGNPNWGTEAFF. The CDR3 DNA follows: TGTGCCAGCAGTATAGGGAACCCTAATTGGGGCACTGAAGCTTTCTTT.

The rearrangement joins TRBV7-9 to TRBJ2-1; TRBD1 matches 7 bases. The CDR3 spans 15 residues. After removal of 4 bases from V and 5 bases from J, the junction contained 8 bases not matched to a gene. Germline CDR1 reads SEHNR; CDR2 reads FQNEAQ (reference sequence). DNA of the CDR3: TGTGCCAGCAGCTATGGGACAGCCCCAAACAATGAGCAGTTCTTC. Translated, it gives CASSYGTAPNNEQFF.

This sequence joins TRBV5-4 and TRBJ2-1; 11 bases match TRBD1. The V segment lost 8 bases and the J segment 5 bases; nucleotides outside the gene matches: 3. CDR1 is SGHNT, CDR2 YYREEE, per germline (reference sequence). The CDR3 sequence is 13 residues long. The CDR3 is CASRDRGNNEQFF. The CDR3 DNA sequence: TGTGCCAGTAGGGACAGGGGGAACAATGAGCAGTTCTTC.

The chain uses TRBV7-3 and TRBJ2-2, with a weak D call TRBD2 (5 bases). CDR1 SGHTA and CDR2 FQGTGA come from the germline V gene. The V and J ends lost 5 bases and 2 bases respectively, with 9 bases between them. The CDR3 runs 14 residues. CDR3 coding DNA: TGTGCCAGCAGCCCTGCGGGTAACACCGGGGAGCTGTTTTTT. It encodes CASSPAGNTGELFF.

This chain links TRBV27 with TRBJ2-7; TRBD1 might be the D (6 bases). Germline CDR1 is MNHEY and CDR2 is SMNVEV (reference sequence). The germline V and J ends were trimmed by 8 bases and 3 bases, with 8 bases remaining between them. The CDR3 totals 11 residues. The CDR3 bases are TGTGCCAGCGCGACAGGCTACGAGCAGTACTTC. It yields the protein CASATGYEQYF.

V and J are TRBV6-5 and TRBJ1-4, with D possibly matching TRBD1 (6 bases). V was pared by 6 bases and J by 3 bases, with 14 bases between. Germline V lookup: CDR1 MNHEY, CDR2 SVGAGI. The CDR3 is 15 residues long. Here the CDR3 DNA reads TGTGCCAGCAGACCAACAGGGTACCCTAATGAAAAACTGTTTTTT. Translation: CASRPTGYPNEKLFF.

Note on this clone: The sample carries other DNA sequences with the same CDR3. The V call is TRBV11-2, the J call TRBJ2-7; D is uncertain. The CDR3 totals 13 residues. CDR1 is SGHAT, CDR2 FQNNGV, per germline. Trimming took off 0 bases at V and 2 bases at J, with 5 bases between the two ends. The CDR3 DNA sequence: TGTGCCAGCAGCTTAGAGCTAGCCTACGAGCAGTACTTC. Translation: CASSLELAYEQYF. Filled out from reference TRBV11-2 and TRBJ2-7, the complete variable domain reads EAGVAQSPRYKIIEKRQSVAFWCNPISGHATLYWYQQILGQGPKLLIQFQNNGVVDDSQLPKDRFSAERLKGVDSTLKIQPAKLEDSAVYLCASSLELAYEQYFGPGTRLTVT.

This clone was picked up one time. The chain recombines TRBV27 with TRBJ2-7; 7 nucleotides align to TRBD1. Germline CDR1 is MNHEY and CDR2 is SMNVEV (reference sequence). The CDR3 is 14 amino acids. V was pared by 9 bases and J by 5 bases, with 13 bases of the junction left unmatched. The DNA for the CDR3 is TGTGCCAGTACAGGGGCTTCCTCCCTCCACGAGCAGTACTTC. Residues: CASTGASSLHEQYF.

The chain couples TRBV9 to TRBJ2-3, with 12 bases identical to TRBD2. There are 16 residues in the CDR3. V lost 3 bases to trimming and J lost 5 bases; unmatched junction nucleotides: 7. The germline V gene encodes CDR1 SGDLS and CDR2 YYNGEE. This CDR3 is CASSALAGGPLDTQYF. The CDR3 DNA is TGTGCCAGCAGCGCCCTAGCGGGAGGGCCGTTAGATACGCAGTATTTT.

This chain connects TRBV27 to TRBJ2-1; the match to TRBD2 covers 7 bases. Germline V gives CDR1 MNHEY, CDR2 SMNVEV (reference sequence). The CDR3 has 14 amino acids. With V trimmed by 3 bases and J by 4 bases, 3 bases remained unmatched. The CDR3 reads CASSFERGYNEQFF. CDR3 DNA sequence: TGTGCCAGCAGTTTCGAGCGGGGTTACAATGAGCAGTTCTTC.

The chain couples TRBV30 to TRBJ2-7, with 8 bases matching TRBD1. The V and J ends lost 7 bases and 3 bases, in that order; junction bases with no gene match: 5. The CDR3 loop spans 12 amino acids. Germline V gene sequence: CDR1 GTSNPN, CDR2 SVGIG (reference sequence). CDR3 residues: CALDRDNYEQYF. The CDR3 coding sequence is TGTGCCTTGGACAGGGACAACTACGAGCAGTACTTC.

This clone showed up just once. The V call is TRBV29-1, the J call TRBJ2-1, with D possibly being TRBD2 (5 bases). This CDR3 contains 14 residues. V dropped 7 bases and J dropped 5 bases, with 18 bases sitting between them. Germline V gene sequence: CDR1 SQVTM, CDR2 ANQGSEA. The CDR3 DNA follows: TGCAGCGGCGGCGGGTCGGGGTTTAACAATGAGCAGTTCTTC. Its translation is CSGGGSGFNNEQFF.

The V gene is TRBV9, the J gene TRBJ2-7, with 7 bases lining up with TRBD1. The CDR3 extends over 12 amino acids. Germline V gene lookup returns CDR1 SGDLS and CDR2 YYNGEE. With V trimmed by 7 bases and J by 5 bases, 6 bases remained unmatched. The CDR3 region has the DNA TGTGCCAGCTCACAGGGGTCCCACGAGCAGTACTTC. This encodes CASSQGSHEQYF.

The chain recombines TRBV27 with TRBJ2-7; 11 positions agree with TRBD2. This CDR3 comprises 14 residues. The germline V gene encodes CDR1 MNHEY and CDR2 SMNVEV (reference sequence). With 5 bases clipped from V and 6 bases from J, the junction kept 6 bases outside the gene matches. CDR3 nucleotides: TGTGCCAGCAGTCTACTAGCGGGGGTGGTCGAGCAGTACTTC. As protein: CASSLLAGVVEQYF.

The chain recombines TRBV25-1 with TRBJ1-2; a weak D match, TRBD1 (6 bases). CDR3 length: 17 residues. Trimming took 5 bases from V and 2 from J, leaving 21 bases between them. CDR1 and CDR2 (germline): MGHDK, SYGVNS. The CDR3 spells CASSLKGGRGLNYGYTF. CDR3 bases: TGTGCCAGCAGTCTAAAGGGTGGCAGGGGCTTAAACTATGGCTACACCTTC.

The gene calls are TRBV28 and TRBJ1-1; D might be TRBD1 (5 bases). Trimming removed 5 bases from V and 1 base from J, with 14 bases in between. The CDR3 runs 15 residues. Germline V gives CDR1 MDHEN, CDR2 SYDVKM. The CDR3 DNA follows: TGTGCCAGCAGTACCCCCGGGACGGAGAACACTGAAGCTTTCTTT. It codes for CASSTPGTENTEAFF.

The CDR3 sequence is CASSSRTSGTTDTQYF. The CDR3 bases are TGTGCCAGCAGCTCCCGGACTAGCGGGACGACAGATACGCAGTATTTT. The genes are TRBV9 and TRBJ2-3, with TRBD2 matching over 12 bases. Germline V gene data show CDR1 as SGDLS and CDR2 as YYNGEE. V dropped 4 bases and J dropped 3; count of bases not matched to a gene: 6. The CDR3 is 16 amino acids. The full variable domain, completed using reference TRBV9 and TRBJ2-3, is DSGVTQTPKHLITATGQRVTLRCSPRSGDLSVYWYQQSLDQGLQFLIQYYNGEERAKGNILERFSAQQFPDLHSELNLSSLELGDSALYFCASSSRTSGTTDTQYFGPGTRLTVL.

The chain carries TRBV2 and TRBJ2-7; 10 nucleotides align to TRBD2. The CDR3 has 15 amino acids. V was pared by 5 bases and J by 2 bases, with 6 bases of the junction left unmatched. Per germline, CDR1 SNHLY and CDR2 FYNNEI. In nucleotides, the CDR3 is TGTGCCAGCAGTAAGCCTAGCGGGGGAACCTACGAGCAGTACTTC. Amino acids: CASSKPSGGTYEQYF.

Written as DNA, the CDR3 is TGTGCCAGCAGTTTAACGGGGGGTCATTCACCCCTCCACTTT. Amino acid sequence: CASSLTGGHSPLHF. The chain uses TRBV27 and TRBJ1-6; D is perhaps TRBD1 (5 bases). V gave up 2 bases and J gave up 8 bases, with 10 bases separating them. The CDR3 covers 14 residues. Germline V gene data show CDR1 as MNHEY and CDR2 as SMNVEV (reference sequence).

Points on this clone: The identical CDR3 is also encoded by other nucleotide sequences in the sample. The chain uses TRBV4-1 and TRBJ1-1; D possibly corresponds to TRBD1 (6 bases). The V and J ends lost 2 bases and 6 bases respectively, with 7 bases between them. CDR3 length: 12 residues. From germline, CDR1 is MGHRA and CDR2 YSYEKL. CDR3 coding DNA: TGCGCCAGCAGCCAATCAGGGGCTGAAGCTTTCTTT. It yields the protein CASSQSGAEAFF.

This chain connects TRBV6-5 to TRBJ2-7; 8 positions agree with TRBD2. The CDR3 totals 16 residues. V shed 4 bases, J shed 0 bases, and the junction held 8 bases outside the gene matches. Germline V gene data show CDR1 as MNHEY and CDR2 as SVGAGI. Here the CDR3 reads CASSFDGSGSSYEQYF. The CDR3 region has the DNA TGTGCCAGCAGTTTCGATGGAAGCGGGAGCTCCTACGAGCAGTACTTC.

The chain recombines TRBV18 with TRBJ2-5; 14 bases fit TRBD2. J was trimmed by 1 base and V by 2 bases; bases with no gene match: 3. The CDR3 spans 17 residues. Germline V gene data show CDR1 as KGHSH and CDR2 as LQKENI. Here the CDR3 reads CASSPEGLAGVQETQYF. The CDR3 region has the DNA TGTGCCAGCTCACCAGAGGGACTAGCGGGGGTCCAAGAGACCCAGTACTTC.

The gene calls are TRBV7-9 and TRBJ2-6, with 9 bases that match TRBD1. CDR1 is SEHNR and CDR2 is FQNEAQ in the germline V gene (reference sequence). CDR3 length equals 16 residues. The trim removed 4 bases at V and 2 bases at J, leaving 3 bases unmatched. CDR3 DNA sequence: TGTGCCAGCAGCTACGGGACAGGGACTGGGGCCAACGTCCTGACTTTC. Its protein is CASSYGTGTGANVLTF. Using reference TRBV7-9 and TRBJ2-6 for the parts outside the CDR3, the full variable domain is DTGVSQNPRHKITKRGQNVTFRCDPISEHNRLYWYRQTLGQGPEFLTYFQNEAQLEKSRLLSDRFSAERPKGSFSTLEIQRTEQGDSAMYLCASSYGTGTGANVLTFGAGSRLTVL.

This sequence joins TRBV6-6 and TRBJ2-5; TRBD2 matches at 7 bases. The germline CDR1 and CDR2 sequences are MNHNY and SVGAGI (reference sequence). The V gene end was trimmed by 6 bases and the J gene end by 2 bases; junction bases not matched to a gene: 9. The length of the CDR3 is 15 residues. The CDR3 sequence: CASSLPIAGQETQYF. The CDR3 region has the DNA TGTGCCAGCAGCCTACCCATAGCGGGTCAAGAGACCCAGTACTTC.

The chain recombines TRBV7-9 with TRBJ1-2; 8 positions agree with TRBD1. The CDR3 is made up of 14 amino acids. Germline V lookup: CDR1 SEHNR, CDR2 FQNEAQ (reference sequence). With 2 bases clipped from V and 3 bases from J, the junction kept 2 bases outside the gene matches. The chain's CDR3 is CASSLLQGDYGYTF. The CDR3 nucleotides read TGTGCCAGCAGCTTATTACAGGGGGACTATGGCTACACCTTC.

Worth noting for this clone: Additional DNA sequences in this sample encode the identical CDR3. The V call is TRBV6-5, the J call TRBJ2-2, with D unresolved. Trimming removed 2 bases from V and 8 bases from J, with 12 bases in between. CDR3 length: 14 amino acids. Germline values: CDR1 MNHEY, CDR2 SVGAGI. The CDR3 is CASSYGLATGELFF. In DNA, the CDR3 is TGTGCCAGCAGTTACGGGTTAGCCACAGGGGAGCTGTTTTTT.

For this clone: A read error may account for a junction end that differs from germline. The genes are TRBV5-4 and TRBJ1-2, with 9 bases identical to TRBD1. The CDR3 extends over 12 amino acids. Germline CDR1 is SGHNT and CDR2 is YYREEE (reference sequence). CDR3 sequence: CASSFWTGVASF. In DNA form, the CDR3 reads TGTGCCAGCAGCTTTTGGACAGGGGTAGCCTCCTTC.

Worth noting for this clone: The sample carries other DNA sequences with the same CDR3. V usage is TRBV19 and J usage is TRBJ2-7; TRBD1 matches 10 bases. V shed 5 bases, J shed 3 bases, and the junction held 4 bases outside the gene matches. CDR1 is LNHDA and CDR2 is SQIVND in the germline V gene (reference sequence). There are 14 residues in the CDR3. CDR3 DNA: TGTGCCAGTAGTGCGGGACAGGGGAACTACGAGCAGTACTTC. It yields the protein CASSAGQGNYEQYF.

The gene calls are TRBV27 and TRBJ2-2, with 7 bases matching TRBD2. CDR1 is MNHEY, CDR2 SMNVEV, per germline (reference sequence). The CDR3 loop spans 14 amino acids. V dropped 6 bases and J dropped 6; count of bases not matched to a gene: 7. The DNA of the CDR3 is TGTGCCAGCAGCGAAGAGGGGAGGGCCGGGGAGCTGTTTTTT. Its translation is CASSEEGRAGELFF.

The chain links TRBV15 to TRBJ2-3; 7 bases are a match to TRBD2. CDR1 and CDR2 (germline): LNHNV, YYDKDF (reference sequence). The CDR3 consists of 16 residues. The J segment lost 5 bases and the V segment lost 4 bases, leaving 12 bases of the junction unmatched. CDR3 sequence reads: CATSKRLAATGDTQYF. In DNA form, the CDR3 reads TGTGCCACCAGCAAACGACTAGCAGCCACCGGAGATACGCAGTATTTT.